This TCR beta chain was obtained from a study of chemoradiotherapy in HPV16-positive cancers (dated 2022 in TCRdb). A note on the overall study: Candidate HPV-specific T-cell clones and common TCR motifs were defined through functional T-cell assays on cells from a couple of HPV16-positive patients. The study asked whether T-cell immunity to the HPV oncoproteins E6 and E7 changes during chemoradiotherapy and whether this immunity affects survival. The candidate HPV-specific TCRs and motifs were subsequently tracked in TCR repertoires obtained from roughly 90 patients with HPV-related cancers.

CDR1 and CDR2 (SGHVS, FNYEAQ) derive from the germline V gene. Unmatched junction bases come to 10, with V trimmed by 1 base and J by 0 bases. The CDR3 numbers 18 residues from cysteine through phenylalanine. Only the CDR3 DNA is retained, 54 bases long and in frame from the first base. As for this clone: The target of this receptor is not known. Base-call qualities are not available, and no considerably larger clone is one nucleotide away.

Because repertoires were sampled repeatedly during chemoradiotherapy, clonal expansion in the tumor microenvironment could be followed. Library creation used the immunoSEQ multiplex PCR assay. In TCRdb, the immuneACCESS table is reduced to in-frame sequences with V and J assigned. These tables do not hold every clone; where another copy was compared, an unresolved V gene accounts for under half, and the others remain unexplained. The sample has 5,000 to 7,500 clones on record, about 80% of them singletons. The ten largest make up 6.2% of the sample. What the work shows at the level of the full study, not this receptor alone: Expansion of candidate HPV-specific clones and E7-related TCR motifs was observed in the tumor microenvironment during treatment, whereas no such expansion was observed for non-HPV-specific T cells. The functional definition of HPV-specific T cells was derived from only a couple of HPV16-positive patients, and the survival association was reported for HPV16-positive patients. Improved recurrence-free survival in HPV16-positive patients was associated with expansion of HPV-responsive T cells during chemoradiotherapy.

The TCR sequence derives from a human donor with HPV-associated anogenital cancer. The starting material was tumor tissue, obtained from a patient who underwent chemoradiotherapy. Recombination connected TRBV7-6 to TRBJ1-1, with TRBD1 matching 8 junction bases. CDR3 region: CASSLVAGGDFMNTEAFF. Here is the DNA: TGTGCCAGCAGCTTAGTGGCAGGGGGCGATTTTATGAACACTGAAGCTTTCTTT.